The rows below give T cell receptor beta chains drawn from one sample of a study. MiXCR, applied by TCRdb to the RT-PCR reads, yields one record per CDR3 protein. The sample lists about 680,000 distinct CDR3 sequences; 13% to 15% were seen once. The sequencing input was memory CD4+ T cells from blood. These receptors were collected from a female donor in good health, serving as a healthy control. Each CDR3 is given with its conserved first and last residue. Fields, in order: V gene, clone size, D gene, J gene, CDR3 DNA, CDR3 protein. The D gene is left open where the match is weak. Clone size is shown for a subset of rows, as once, few, many or a class of expanded clone.

v_gene: TRBV20-1
abundance: few
d_gene: .
j_gene: TRBJ2-5
CDR3nt: TGCAGTGCTAGAGCGACTGGCCGGGAGACCCAGTACTTC
CDR3aa: CSARATGRETQYF

v_gene: TRBV20-1
abundance: .
d_gene: .
j_gene: TRBJ2-7
CDR3nt: TGCAGTGCTAGAGATCTAGTGGGAGAGCAGTACTTC
CDR3aa: CSARDLVGEQYF

v_gene: TRBV20-1
abundance: .
d_gene: TRBD2
j_gene: TRBJ2-1
CDR3nt: TGCAGTGCTAGTAGTGTTCGGGCGCGGGAGGATGGAAATGAGCAGTTCTTC
CDR3aa: CSASSVRAREDGNEQFF

v_gene: TRBV6-6
abundance: few
d_gene: TRBD2
j_gene: TRBJ2-7
CDR3nt: TGTGCCAGCATCCGACTAGCGGGAAGGGGCGAGCAGTACTTC
CDR3aa: CASIRLAGRGEQYF

v_gene: TRBV20-1
abundance: few
d_gene: TRBD1
j_gene: TRBJ2-3
CDR3nt: TGCAGTGCTGGGACAGGGGTCACAGATACGCAGTATTTT
CDR3aa: CSAGTGVTDTQYF

v_gene: TRBV18
abundance: .
d_gene: .
j_gene: TRBJ1-5
CDR3nt: TGTGCCAGCTCGCCCCCGGGACATTCGTGGGACAATCAGCCCCAGCATTTT
CDR3aa: CASSPPGHSWDNQPQHF

v_gene: TRBV6-1
abundance: few
d_gene: .
j_gene: TRBJ1-2
CDR3nt: TGTGCCAGCAGTGAGAGATATTCCACAAGGGGCTACACCTTC
CDR3aa: CASSERYSTRGYTF

v_gene: TRBV10-3
abundance: .
d_gene: TRBD2
j_gene: TRBJ2-7
CDR3nt: TGTGCCATCAGTGGGGCGACTAGCGGGAGACCCCATACTACCTACGAGCAGTACTTC
CDR3aa: CAISGATSGRPHTTYEQYF

v_gene: TRBV7-2
abundance: .
d_gene: .
j_gene: TRBJ2-7
CDR3nt: TGTGCCAGCAGCTTTTCCGCAGGGCCCTTATACGAGCAGTACTTC
CDR3aa: CASSFSAGPLYEQYF

v_gene: TRBV20-1
abundance: .
d_gene: TRBD1
j_gene: TRBJ2-7
CDR3nt: TGCAGTGGTAGGACAGGGGGCGGCGAGCAGTACTTC
CDR3aa: CSGRTGGGEQYF

v_gene: TRBV6-2/TRBV6-3
abundance: .
d_gene: .
j_gene: TRBJ1-5
CDR3nt: TGTGCCAGCAGTGAGGCCAGGGGCGGCAATCAGCCCCAGCATTTT
CDR3aa: CASSEARGGNQPQHF

v_gene: TRBV9
abundance: many
d_gene: .
j_gene: TRBJ2-5
CDR3nt: TGTGCCAGCAGTTTTACCGGGACCACAGAGACCCAGTACTTC
CDR3aa: CASSFTGTTETQYF

v_gene: TRBV6-2/TRBV6-3
abundance: many
d_gene: .
j_gene: TRBJ2-3
CDR3nt: TGTGCCAGCAGTCAAACAACAGGCCGGCTACTCACAGATACGCAGTATTTT
CDR3aa: CASSQTTGRLLTDTQYF

v_gene: TRBV11-2
abundance: .
d_gene: .
j_gene: TRBJ1-6
CDR3nt: TGTGCCAGCAGCCCAACGGGGAGGGGGAATTCACCCCTCCACTTT
CDR3aa: CASSPTGRGNSPLHF

v_gene: TRBV12-3/TRBV12-4
abundance: few
d_gene: .
j_gene: TRBJ1-2
CDR3nt: TGTGCCAGCAGCCCTAGTTCCTCCAGGACCTATGGCTACACCTTC
CDR3aa: CASSPSSSRTYGYTF

v_gene: TRBV5-5
abundance: many
d_gene: TRBD1
j_gene: TRBJ1-1
CDR3nt: TGTGCCAGCAGCTGGGACAGTAACACTGAAGCTTTCTTT
CDR3aa: CASSWDSNTEAFF

v_gene: TRBV6-2/TRBV6-3
abundance: .
d_gene: .
j_gene: TRBJ1-2
CDR3nt: TGTGCCAGCAGGGCAGGGAATGATGGCTACACCTTC
CDR3aa: CASRAGNDGYTF

v_gene: TRBV20-1
abundance: .
d_gene: .
j_gene: TRBJ1-4
CDR3nt: TGCAGTGCACCTGGGGCTGGCGAAAAACTGTTTTTT
CDR3aa: CSAPGAGEKLFF

v_gene: TRBV2
abundance: few
d_gene: TRBD2
j_gene: TRBJ2-1
CDR3nt: TGTGCCAGCAGGCTAGCGGGAGGACCGAATGAGCAGTTCTTC
CDR3aa: CASRLAGGPNEQFF

v_gene: TRBV20-1
abundance: .
d_gene: TRBD2
j_gene: TRBJ2-3
CDR3nt: TGCAGTGCTAGAGGGACTAGCGGGCCGGATACGCAGTATTTT
CDR3aa: CSARGTSGPDTQYF

v_gene: TRBV29-1
abundance: many
d_gene: .
j_gene: TRBJ2-3
CDR3nt: TGCAGCGTTGCGGGACGGGATTACACAGATACGCAGTATTTT
CDR3aa: CSVAGRDYTDTQYF

v_gene: TRBV5-1
abundance: many
d_gene: .
j_gene: TRBJ2-5
CDR3nt: TGTGCCAGCAGCTTAGGGGGTGAGGAGACCCAGTACTTC
CDR3aa: CASSLGGEETQYF

v_gene: TRBV5-1
abundance: few
d_gene: TRBD1
j_gene: TRBJ2-5
CDR3nt: TGCGCCAGCAGCATGGGACAGTGGGAGACCCAGTACTTC
CDR3aa: CASSMGQWETQYF

v_gene: TRBV2
abundance: .
d_gene: .
j_gene: TRBJ1-2
CDR3nt: TGTGCCAGCAGTGAACGGCAGGCCTACTATGGCTACACCTTC
CDR3aa: CASSERQAYYGYTF

v_gene: TRBV12-3/TRBV12-4
abundance: .
d_gene: .
j_gene: TRBJ2-5
CDR3nt: TGTGCCAGCAGTTTCGTAGATCTGAAAGAGACCCAGTACTTC
CDR3aa: CASSFVDLKETQYF

v_gene: TRBV6-5
abundance: .
d_gene: .
j_gene: TRBJ2-5
CDR3nt: TGTGCCAGCAGTTACTCGAGAGTAACACGGAAAGAGACCCAGTACTTC
CDR3aa: CASSYSRVTRKETQYF

v_gene: TRBV5-1
abundance: .
d_gene: TRBD1
j_gene: TRBJ2-7
CDR3nt: TGCGCCAGCAGCGATACAGGGGGCTACGAGCAGTACTTC
CDR3aa: CASSDTGGYEQYF

v_gene: TRBV4-3
abundance: .
d_gene: .
j_gene: TRBJ1-5
CDR3nt: TGCGCCAGCAGCCAAGATGGGCAGCGGCCCCAGCATTTT
CDR3aa: CASSQDGQRPQHF

v_gene: TRBV10-3
abundance: many
d_gene: TRBD2
j_gene: TRBJ2-3
CDR3nt: TGTGCCACCCTCCTAGCGGAGAACACAGATACGCAGTATTTT
CDR3aa: CATLLAENTDTQYF

v_gene: TRBV5-1
abundance: few
d_gene: TRBD1
j_gene: TRBJ1-1
CDR3nt: TGCGCCAGCAGCTTGGCCACAGGGGCGCATACTGAAGCTTTCTTT
CDR3aa: CASSLATGAHTEAFF

v_gene: TRBV7-9
abundance: .
d_gene: .
j_gene: TRBJ1-1
CDR3nt: TGTGCCAGCACCTTCTCCCAAGGAGGAAATGCTTTCTTT
CDR3aa: CASTFSQGGNAFF

v_gene: TRBV20-1
abundance: .
d_gene: .
j_gene: TRBJ1-5
CDR3nt: TGCAGTGCTACGCCCGCGGAGGGCTTATATAGCAATCAGCCCCAGCATTTT
CDR3aa: CSATPAEGLYSNQPQHF

v_gene: TRBV28
abundance: .
d_gene: .
j_gene: TRBJ2-1
CDR3nt: TGTGCCAGCAGCCAGACCGGGACTGAGCAGTTCTTC
CDR3aa: CASSQTGTEQFF

v_gene: TRBV30
abundance: many
d_gene: .
j_gene: TRBJ1-5
CDR3nt: TGTGCCTGTCTAGACACTTTTAGCAATCAGCCCCAGCATTTT
CDR3aa: CACLDTFSNQPQHF

v_gene: TRBV3-1
abundance: few
d_gene: .
j_gene: TRBJ1-2
CDR3nt: TGTGCCAGCAGCTCTGACAGAGCTTCTGGCTACACCTTC
CDR3aa: CASSSDRASGYTF

v_gene: TRBV6-5
abundance: many
d_gene: .
j_gene: TRBJ1-1
CDR3nt: TGTGCCAGCAGTTACAACCCTACAGTGCCCCTTGGTCCGTACACTGAAGCTTTCTTT
CDR3aa: CASSYNPTVPLGPYTEAFF

v_gene: TRBV28
abundance: .
d_gene: .
j_gene: TRBJ2-5
CDR3nt: TGTGCCAGCATCAGGGGTGGTATGGAGACCCAGTACTTC
CDR3aa: CASIRGGMETQYF

v_gene: TRBV27
abundance: .
d_gene: .
j_gene: TRBJ2-5
CDR3nt: TGTGCCAGCAGTTCCCAGCGGGTGGAGACCCAGTACTTC
CDR3aa: CASSSQRVETQYF

v_gene: TRBV5-1
abundance: many
d_gene: .
j_gene: TRBJ2-3
CDR3nt: TGCGCCAGCGTTCAGGGGGATACGCAGTATTTT
CDR3aa: CASVQGDTQYF

v_gene: TRBV15
abundance: many
d_gene: .
j_gene: TRBJ1-5
CDR3nt: TGTGCCACCAGCAGATCACAGGGTCCGGGGCAGCCCCAGCATTTT
CDR3aa: CATSRSQGPGQPQHF

v_gene: TRBV28
abundance: .
d_gene: .
j_gene: TRBJ2-7
CDR3nt: TGTGCCAGCAGTTTATCGGCAGTCCACGAGCAGTACTTC
CDR3aa: CASSLSAVHEQYF

v_gene: TRBV6-5
abundance: .
d_gene: .
j_gene: TRBJ2-1
CDR3nt: TGTGCCAGCTACGATAGGATGGTGAACAATGAGCAGTTCTTC
CDR3aa: CASYDRMVNNEQFF

v_gene: TRBV15
abundance: .
d_gene: .
j_gene: TRBJ1-3
CDR3nt: TGTGCCACCAGCTCGAAACCGGACAGACGATGGGCCTCCTCTGGAAACACCATATATTTT
CDR3aa: CATSSKPDRRWASSGNTIYF

v_gene: TRBV6-1
abundance: .
d_gene: TRBD1
j_gene: TRBJ2-5
CDR3nt: TGTGCCAGCAGTGAAGGACAGGGACGCCAAGAGACCCAGTACTTC
CDR3aa: CASSEGQGRQETQYF

v_gene: TRBV29-1
abundance: .
d_gene: TRBD1
j_gene: TRBJ1-1
CDR3nt: TGCAGCGTTGGACAGGGACGTACTGAAGCTTTCTTT
CDR3aa: CSVGQGRTEAFF